The clone carrying this T cell receptor beta chain has just a few counts. MiXCR, run by TCRdb on the RT-PCR reads, gives a single entry per CDR3 protein. The table records approximately 720,000 distinct CDR3 sequences, about 14% of them present only once. Germline V gene lookup returns CDR1 KGHDR and CDR2 SFDVKD. Trimming cost V 4 bases and J 2 bases, with 13 bases left between them. CDR3 length equals 15 residues. The rearrangement links TRBV24-1 to TRBJ1-2; D is unclear. The specimen sequenced was memory CD4+ T cells from blood. The sequence was collected from a female donor in good health, serving as a healthy control. CDR3 nucleotide sequence: TGTGCCACCAGTGACCATGACGTCGGGAACTATGGCTACACCTTC. The encoded protein is CATSDHDVGNYGYTF.